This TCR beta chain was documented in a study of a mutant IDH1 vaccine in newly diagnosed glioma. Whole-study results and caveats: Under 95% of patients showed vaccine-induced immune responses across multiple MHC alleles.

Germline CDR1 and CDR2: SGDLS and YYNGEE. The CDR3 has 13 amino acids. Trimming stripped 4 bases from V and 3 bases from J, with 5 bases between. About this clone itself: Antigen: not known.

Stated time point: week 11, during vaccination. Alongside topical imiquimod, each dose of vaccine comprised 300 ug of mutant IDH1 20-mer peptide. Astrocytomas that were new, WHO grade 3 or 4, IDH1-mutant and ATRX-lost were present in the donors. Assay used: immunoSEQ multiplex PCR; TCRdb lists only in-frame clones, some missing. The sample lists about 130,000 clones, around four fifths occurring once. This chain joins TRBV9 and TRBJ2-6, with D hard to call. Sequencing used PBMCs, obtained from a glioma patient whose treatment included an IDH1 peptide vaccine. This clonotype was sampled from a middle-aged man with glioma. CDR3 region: CASSLDGANVLTF. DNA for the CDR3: TGTGCCAGCAGCCTAGATGGGGCCAACGTCCTGACTTTC.